This TCR beta chain was captured by sequencing in a study of control samples from healthy donors and cancer patients. Trimming removed 5 bases from V and 1 base from J, with 12 bases in between. From germline, CDR1 is LNHDA and CDR2 SQIVND (reference sequence). The CDR3 consists of 14 residues. This clone was detected many times. Sequencing used immunoSEQ multiplex PCR; TCRdb keeps in-frame clones, though not all of them. In the table there are more than 85,000 clones, about four fifths of which are singletons. The chain is built from TRBV19 and TRBJ2-7; TRBD2 might be the D (7 bases). The receptor's source is a man in his 70s with lung cancer. Material for sequencing was PBMCs. The CDR3 DNA reads as TGTGCCAGTAGTTTGGGGGGGGCTTCCTACGAGCAGTACTTC. Amino acid sequence: CASSLGGASYEQYF.